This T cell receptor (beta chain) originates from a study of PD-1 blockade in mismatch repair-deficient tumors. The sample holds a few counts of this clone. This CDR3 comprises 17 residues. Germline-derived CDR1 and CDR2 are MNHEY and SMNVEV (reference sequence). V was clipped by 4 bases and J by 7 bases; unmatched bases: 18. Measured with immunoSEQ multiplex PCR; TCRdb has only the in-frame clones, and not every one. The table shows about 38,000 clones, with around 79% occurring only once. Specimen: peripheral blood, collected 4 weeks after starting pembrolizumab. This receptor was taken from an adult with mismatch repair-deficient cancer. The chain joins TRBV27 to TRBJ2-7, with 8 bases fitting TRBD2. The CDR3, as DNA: TGTGCCAGCAGTTCGCCGGGGGGGACGGGTACTATACGGGAGCAGTACTTC. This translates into CASSSPGGTGTIREQYF.